Presented here are 23 T cell receptor beta chains from one specimen sequenced in a study of vaccination effects on CD4 cells after COVID-19. The ViraFEST assay expanded antigen-specific CD4+ T cells with viral peptide pools before sequencing. Culturing for about ten days preceded CD4+ T cell isolation. Measured with immunoSEQ multiplex PCR; TCRdb has only the in-frame clones, and not every one. The repertoire includes tens of thousands of clones, around 75% of them detected once, and around 2.4% sits in the top ten. These receptors' antigens are unknown. This specimen consisted of CD4+ T cells from PBMCs cultured with HCoV-229E spike peptides, obtained before COVID-19 vaccination. The receptors here all came from a human donor who received a COVID-19 vaccine.

The rearrangement joins TRBV20-1 to TRBJ1-6, with D perhaps matching TRBD1 (5 bases). CDR3 length: 15 residues. The V end lost 3 bases, the J end lost 6 bases, and 15 bases lay between the germline ends. Germline CDR1 DFQATT, CDR2 SNEGSKA (reference sequence). CDR3 sequence reads: CSASTPGRINSPLHF. The CDR3 DNA is TGCAGTGCTAGTACCCCAGGGAGGATTAATTCACCCCTCCACTTT.

The chain joins TRBV6-5 to TRBJ1-2; D possibly corresponds to TRBD1 (6 bases). V was cut by 6 bases and J by 2 bases, with 16 bases left in between. Germline CDR1 and CDR2: MNHEY and SVGAGI. The CDR3 runs to 15 residues. The chain's CDR3 is CASRPETGPNYGYTF. CDR3 in DNA: TGTGCCAGCAGACCGGAAACAGGGCCCAACTATGGCTACACCTTC.

This clone was observed once. J is TRBJ2-3 and V is TRBV5-1, with D tentatively TRBD2 (7 bases). Germline values: CDR1 SGHRS, CDR2 YFSETQ. The V end was cut by 3 bases, the J end by 2 bases, with 13 bases between. The CDR3 runs to 15 residues. Here the CDR3 DNA reads TGCGCCAGCAGCTGGAGCGGGGACAACACAGATACGCAGTATTTT. Amino acid sequence: CASSWSGDNTDTQYF.

This clone was picked up one time. J is TRBJ2-3 and V is TRBV6-5; weak D call: TRBD2 (6 bases). This CDR3 comprises 16 residues. The germline gives CDR1 MNHEY, CDR2 SVGAGI. V dropped 2 bases and J dropped 6 bases, with 18 bases sitting between them. The CDR3 DNA reads TGTGCCAGCAGTTACGCAACGGGGACTTCTAGGGATACGCAGTATTTT. Translated: CASSYATGTSRDTQYF.

This clone turned up a few times. The CDR3 is CAWSRDYGYTF. In DNA, the CDR3 is TGTGCCTGGAGCCGGGACTATGGCTACACCTTC. V gene TRBV30 combines with J gene TRBJ1-2; D is ambiguous. Germline assignment: CDR1 GTSNPN and CDR2 SVGIG (reference sequence). The CDR3 has 11 residues. V lost 3 bases and J 3 bases, leaving 5 bases between the germline ends.

The CDR3 is CASSTSNTFSEQFF. Here the CDR3 DNA reads TGTGCCAGCAGCACCTCCAACACTTTTAGTGAGCAGTTCTTC. The chain couples TRBV5-4 to TRBJ2-1; no firm D call. Germline V CDR1 and CDR2: SGHNT, YYREEE (reference sequence). Trimming stripped 4 bases from V and 9 bases from J, with 17 bases between. The CDR3 covers 14 residues.

The J gene is TRBJ1-4, the V gene TRBV9; D not certain. CDR1 is SGDLS and CDR2 is YYNGEE in the germline V gene. The length of the CDR3 is 14 residues. V was pared by 2 bases and J by 2 bases, with 7 bases between. The CDR3 DNA follows: TGTGCCAGCAGCGTGCTGGGGACTAATGAAAAACTGTTTTTT. Translation gives CASSVLGTNEKLFF.

The rearrangement uses TRBV18 and TRBJ1-1; D is undetermined. There are 13 residues in the CDR3. The germline V and J ends were trimmed by 3 bases and 4 bases, with 9 bases remaining between them. Germline-derived CDR1 and CDR2 are KGHSH and LQKENI. The CDR3 sequence is CASSPSESTEAFF. CDR3 coding DNA: TGTGCCAGCTCACCCTCGGAGAGCACTGAAGCTTTCTTT.

V and J are TRBV13 and TRBJ2-2, with D perhaps TRBD2 (6 bases). V was cut by 2 bases and J by 3 bases, with 7 bases left in between. Germline values: CDR1 PRHDT, CDR2 FYEKMQ (reference sequence). The length of the CDR3 is 14 residues. The CDR3 DNA sequence: TGTGCCAGCAGCTTACGGGGGTACACCGGGGAGCTGTTTTTT. Amino acids: CASSLRGYTGELFF.

In nucleotides, the CDR3 is TGCGCCAGCAGCCAAGATGCATCGGGACACCGTTTCCCTCTCTACACCTTC. Protein: CASSQDASGHRFPLYTF. The chain combines TRBV4-1 with TRBJ1-2, with D maybe TRBD1 (6 bases). Germline CDR1 MGHRA, CDR2 YSYEKL. The CDR3 sequence is 17 residues long. The ends were cut back, 0 bases at V and 10 bases at J, with 24 bases in the middle.

This clone showed up just a few times. The chain recombines TRBV2 with TRBJ1-5, with D perhaps TRBD1 (5 bases). This CDR3 is built from 14 residues. Deletions cut 6 bases from V and 3 bases from J, with 12 bases between. Per the germline V gene, CDR1 is SNHLY and CDR2 is FYNNEI. CDR3 sequence (DNA): TGTGCCAGCAGCCCTGGGGGAAACAATCAGCCCCAGCATTTT. Amino acids: CASSPGGNNQPQHF.

The J gene is TRBJ1-5, the V gene TRBV27, with D possibly TRBD1 on 6 matching bases. The germline CDR1 and CDR2 sequences are MNHEY and SMNVEV (reference sequence). V gave up 5 bases and J gave up 5 bases, with 22 bases separating them. This CDR3 has 17 amino acids. This CDR3 is CASSPLLGVTGHQPQHF. The CDR3 coding sequence is TGTGCCAGCAGTCCCCTGCTCGGCGTCACAGGGCATCAGCCCCAGCATTTT.

V and J are TRBV7-2 and TRBJ1-3, with unresolved D. Germline assignment: CDR1 SGHTA and CDR2 FQGNSA. The CDR3 length is 15 residues. Trimming pared 4 bases from V and 0 bases from J, leaving 10 bases between. CDR3 sequence: CASSYAVSSGNTIYF. The DNA of the CDR3 is TGTGCCAGCAGCTACGCAGTTTCCTCTGGAAACACCATATATTTT.

This chain connects TRBV7-2 to TRBJ1-2, with TRBD1 identical over 9 bases. The CDR3 sequence is 14 residues long. From germline, CDR1 is SGHTA and CDR2 FQGNSA. Germline trimming cut 3 bases from V and 8 bases from J; bases unmatched to any gene: 7. DNA of the CDR3: TGTGCCAGCAGCTTGGGGACAGGGCTGGGCGGCTACACCTTC. Its translation: CASSLGTGLGGYTF.

The chain combines TRBV2 with TRBJ2-2; 9 bases align to TRBD2. The V segment lost 5 bases and the J segment 2 bases; nucleotides outside the gene matches: 3. Germline values: CDR1 SNHLY, CDR2 FYNNEI. This CDR3 has 15 residues. Here the CDR3 reads CASSLAGANTGELFF. The CDR3 DNA sequence: TGTGCCAGCAGTTTAGCGGGGGCCAACACCGGGGAGCTGTTTTTT.

The V gene is TRBV7-2, the J gene TRBJ1-3; D gene ambiguous. Trimming removed 10 bases at V and 0 bases at J, with 10 bases between. The CDR3 is 13 amino acids. Germline V gene lookup returns CDR1 SGHTA and CDR2 FQGNSA. The CDR3 DNA follows: TGTGCCACCCAACGGGACTCTGGAAACACCATATATTTT. Encoded protein: CATQRDSGNTIYF.

The chain has TRBV6-6 and TRBJ1-4; TRBD1 matches 9 bases. Germline lookup yields CDR1 MNHNY and CDR2 SVGAGI (reference sequence). The CDR3 totals 14 residues. V lost 6 bases, J lost 7 bases, and 6 bases stayed unmatched. The CDR3 loop reads CASRLGQGGEKLFF. The CDR3 DNA reads as TGTGCCAGCAGACTGGGACAGGGAGGTGAAAAACTGTTTTTT.

CDR3 nucleotides: TGCGCCAGCAGTTCGGACAGGGCCTATGGCTACACCTTC. It encodes CASSSDRAYGYTF. J is TRBJ1-2 and V is TRBV10-1, with 8 bases aligning to TRBD1. The germline V gene encodes CDR1 WNHNN and CDR2 SYGVQD (reference sequence). The CDR3 loop spans 13 amino acids. Losses at the gene ends were 5 bases for V and 4 bases for J; bases not matched to a gene: 3.

This chain joins TRBV29-1 and TRBJ2-2; 8 bases match TRBD1. The ends lost 4 bases at V and 7 bases at J; junction bases unmatched: 11. CDR3 length: 15 amino acids. Per germline, CDR1 SQVTM and CDR2 ANQGSEA. This CDR3 is CSVGGQGAAGGELFF. The CDR3 DNA is TGCAGCGTTGGTGGGCAGGGGGCTGCTGGCGGGGAGCTGTTTTTT.

J is TRBJ1-2 and V is TRBV19; 9 bases align to TRBD1. Trimming removed 2 bases from V and 2 bases from J; junction bases left unmatched: 3. The V gene's germline CDR1 is LNHDA and CDR2 SQIVND (reference sequence). The CDR3 length is 15 residues. The CDR3 loop reads CASSITGTGNYGYTF. The CDR3 DNA reads TGTGCCAGTAGTATAACCGGGACAGGGAACTATGGCTACACCTTC.

The rearrangement joins TRBV29-1 to TRBJ2-4, with a possible D match to TRBD2 (5 bases). The CDR3 covers 11 residues. Germline loops: CDR1 SQVTM, CDR2 ANQGSEA. V shed 3 bases and J shed 8 bases, with 8 bases lying between them. CDR3 sequence: CSVEKGDIQYF. The CDR3 DNA reads TGCAGCGTTGAGAAGGGAGACATTCAGTACTTC.

This sequence joins TRBV19 and TRBJ1-2, with D unresolved. V lost 1 base, J lost 6 bases, and 9 bases lay in between. CDR3 length: 13 residues. Germline assignment: CDR1 LNHDA and CDR2 SQIVND (reference sequence). The CDR3 nucleotides are TGTGCCAGTAGTATAGGACTTGCGGATGGCTACACCTTC. Translating it yields CASSIGLADGYTF.

The rearrangement joins TRBV19 to TRBJ1-5; D call uncertain. The CDR3 covers 15 residues. CDR1 is LNHDA, CDR2 SQIVND, per germline (reference sequence). Trimming took off 6 bases at V and 4 bases at J, with 16 bases between the two ends. CDR3 DNA sequence: TGTGCCAGTAGCTTGTCGCAAGGGCCTAATCAGCCCCAGCATTTT. As protein: CASSLSQGPNQPQHF.